This paragraph reports one T cell receptor beta chain. Its cognate antigen has yet to be identified. A junction end diverges from the germline sequence, so it may reflect a read error. These data belong to a study of tumor-infiltrating lymphocytes in primary liver carcinoma (dated by TCRdb to the late 2010s). In the study overall: Of the five patients (three men and two women, aged 30 to 69 years), four had hepatocellular carcinoma and one had combined HCC and intrahepatic cholangiocarcinoma. Reproducibility between technical replicate repertoires was high, with correlation coefficients above 0.98 and mean shared-clone rates about 0.9. Agilent mRNA microarray profiling was performed on the roughly 27 tumor region samples to relate TCRbeta repertoire diversity to the local molecular phenotype. The tumors of the five patients were staged as T1-T3 N0M0, with maximum diameters ranging from 4.2 to 10 cm. TCRbeta repertoire sequencing covered about 35 specimens from 5 patients: around 25 tumor regions, 5 adjacent noncancerous liver tissues and 5 peripheral blood samples. Each sample produced roughly 3.65 to 7.5 million productive TCRbeta reads, and read depth showed no significant difference between tissue types. Across five regions of each liver tumor, along with adjacent normal tissue and blood, the study brought together TCRbeta repertoire sequencing, expression microarrays and whole-exome sequencing.

Using a constant-region primer and ProtoScript II reverse transcriptase, TCRbeta-specific cDNA was reverse-transcribed from 500 ng total RNA. TCRbeta libraries were built with three nested multiplex PCR rounds, a slightly modified ARM-PCR procedure. Each of the first two PCR rounds ran for 10 cycles and used multiplex TRBV1-TRBV30 forward primers together with a Cbeta reverse primer. Sample barcodes and Illumina adapters were added in a final 25-cycle PCR with Deep VentR polymerase. Before sequencing, amplicons of 200-500 bp were gel-purified using a QIAquick gel extraction kit. An Illumina HiSeq 2500 was used to sequence the TCRbeta amplicons, generating 250-bp paired-end reads. The original methods were these. To recover full CDR3 sequences, reads were quality-trimmed using Trimmomatic v0.33 and paired reads were then merged using FLASH v1.2.11. V, D and J germline segments were assigned to the rearranged TCRbeta sequences using MiGEC v1.2.1b. VDJtools v1.0.0 computed clonotype statistics and Shannon-Wiener diversity indices. To reduce sampling bias, subsequent analyses other than the diversity analysis used only the 250 most abundant clonotypes in each sample. TCRdb reanalyzed the raw reads on its own, using fastp at Q25 for trimming and MiXCR for clone calling, and kept in-frame beta chains. Entries are consolidated by CDR3 protein sequence, retaining the most common genes and DNA. The V and J calls, along with clone size, are taken from TCRdb and not from the paper's own processing. In all, the sample holds roughly 70,000 distinct CDR3 sequences, and about three quarters of those were seen once. The ten largest make up roughly 40% of the sample.

The investigation overall reported the following: Compared with blood, tumors had a significantly larger share of the repertoire taken up by the top 250 clones (p = 0.039). Because only the TCR beta chain was sequenced and unpaired alpha chains were not captured, true repertoire diversity is likely underestimated. Because the samples were bulk and unsorted, CD4+ and CD8+ T cell repertoires could not be compared. The study included only a handful of patients, and the authors note findings should be validated in a larger study. Only about 8-25% of top clones were found in all five regions of a tumor, suggesting spatial heterogeneity of tumor-infiltrating T cells. Repertoire overlap was found to be higher between tumor regions (mean roughly 35%) than between tumor-adjacent (roughly 17%) or tumor-blood (around 15%) pairs, consistent with antigen-driven expansion.

The CDR3 sequence holds 17 residues, the cysteine and phenylalanine included. This entry keeps only the CDR3 DNA: 51 bases, framed from base 1. CDR1 and CDR2, per the germline V gene (reference sequence), are SGHAT and FQDESV. Without any cell sorting, total RNA and DNA were co-extracted from roughly 20-30 mg of bulk tissue using the AllPrep DNA/RNA mini kit. Between late 2015 and early 2016, about five patients in China with histopathologically diagnosed primary liver carcinoma had their tumors surgically resected. Patients had chronic HBV infection and were treatment-naive at sampling. Five spatially separated regions were sampled from each tumor: the superior, inferior, left-lateral and right-lateral poles, plus the tumor centre. Histological examination found more than 80% viable tumor cells in every tumor sample. Each fresh piece of tumor and adjacent tissue was cut in two, with one half stored in RNAlater at -80 degrees C and the other half sent for histology.

Sequenced material: liver tumor tissue from sampling region 4. The sample's cell subset or site label is to be understood as: tumor region T4, right-lateral pole. The sequence came from a man between 40 and 49 years old with primary liver carcinoma and hepatitis B virus infection. The rearrangement combines TRBV11-1 with TRBJ2-7; the D gene is perhaps TRBD2, from 5 matching bases. This receptor has the CDR3 CASGLGPAGENSYEQYF. At the DNA level, the sequence is TGTGCCAGCGGCTTAGGGCCGGCGGGTGAAAACTCATACGAGCAGTACTTC.